Listed below are T cell receptor beta chains from one sample, sequenced in a study of cytomegalovirus exposure and HLA in healthy donors. The assay was immunoSEQ multiplex PCR, and TCRdb's table has in-frame clones only and misses some. The sample has roughly 200,000 clones, approximately 82% seen once. The sequenced sample was PBMCs. Source of these receptors: a man between 40 and 49 years old in good health and CMV-seropositive. Both conserved end residues are part of each CDR3. The order of the fields is J gene, V gene, clone size, D gene, CDR3 protein, CDR3 DNA. D genes are given only for firm matches. Clone size appears in some rows only: once, few, many, or a class for an expanded clone.

>TRBJ2-7|TRBV6-5|NA|TRBD2
CASMGDERDYEQYF
TGTGCCAGCATGGGGGACGAGCGGGACTACGAGCAGTACTTC
>TRBJ2-4|TRBV29-1|NA|NA
CSVVTSKNIQYF
TGCAGCGTAGTGACATCAAAAAACATTCAGTACTTC
>TRBJ2-7|TRBV5-5|NA|NA
CASSYPGSPYSYEQYF
TGTGCCAGCAGTTACCCCGGGAGCCCTTACTCCTACGAGCAGTACTTC
>TRBJ1-3|TRBV9|NA|NA
CASSVQGTGNTIYF
TGTGCCAGCAGCGTACAGGGTACTGGAAACACCATATATTTT
>TRBJ2-2|TRBV28|NA|NA
CASSPRIRIGELFF
TGTGCCAGCAGTCCTAGGATCCGTATCGGGGAGCTGTTTTTT
>TRBJ1-5|TRBV6-6|NA|NA
CASSFLYQDQPQHF
TGTGCCAGCAGTTTCCTGTACCAGGATCAGCCCCAGCATTTT
>TRBJ2-1|TRBV5-4|once|TRBD2
CASSSRSSGAYNEQFF
TGTGCCAGCAGCTCCAGGTCGAGCGGGGCCTACAATGAGCAGTTCTTC
>TRBJ2-7|TRBV19|once|TRBD1
CASRRGGQGDYEQYF
TGTGCCAGTAGGAGGGGGGGACAGGGGGACTACGAGCAGTACTTC
>TRBJ1-1|TRBV29-1|few|NA
CSVDPGVPAIEAFF
TGCAGCGTTGATCCAGGGGTTCCCGCCATAGAAGCTTTCTTT
>TRBJ2-7|TRBV7-9|NA|TRBD1
CASSGDRDYEQYF
TGTGCCAGCAGCGGGGACAGGGACTACGAGCAGTACTTC
>TRBJ1-2|TRBV7-8|once|TRBD1
CASSHTDRGDYGYTF
TGTGCCAGCAGCCACACGGACAGGGGCGACTATGGCTACACCTTC